Following are 30 T cell receptor beta chains from one sample sequenced in a study of CD8 T cells in ankylosing spondylitis. In TCRdb, the 5' RACE reads were re-called with MiXCR into one record per CDR3 protein. The sample shows 250,000 to 350,000 distinct CDR3 sequences, 20% of them seen only once. Material: blood, either unsorted or a sorted T cell fraction (not recorded which). These receptors were collected from a male donor with ankylosing spondylitis or in good health (not recorded which).

The gene calls are TRBV6-2 or TRBV6-3 and TRBJ2-5, with unresolved D. The CDR3 extends over 11 amino acids. Per the germline V gene, CDR1 is MNHEY and CDR2 is SVGEGT. Trimming left V 8 bases short and J 7 bases short, with 11 bases between. The CDR3 protein is CASSPSGTQYF. In nucleotides, the CDR3 is TGTGCCAGCTCCCCCTCCGGGACCCAGTACTTC.

The chain uses TRBV28 and TRBJ2-1; no clear D. The CDR3 consists of 14 residues. Germline V gene data show CDR1 as MDHEN and CDR2 as SYDVKM. With 1 base removed from V and 0 bases from J, the gap between germline ends came to 4 bases. Here the CDR3 reads CASSLFSSYNEQFF. The CDR3 nucleotides read TGTGCCAGCAGTTTATTTAGCTCCTACAATGAGCAGTTCTTC.

This clonotype turned up a few times. J is TRBJ2-1 and V is TRBV3-1; 9 nucleotides match TRBD2. CDR1 and CDR2 (germline): LGHDT, YNNKEL (reference sequence). The CDR3 spans 18 residues. V trimming: 4 bases; J trimming: 3 bases; junction bases outside the gene matches: 13. CDR3 nucleotides: TGTGCCAGCAGCCCGACTGGGGTAGCGGGAGTTGACTACAATGAGCAGTTCTTC. It is translated as CASSPTGVAGVDYNEQFF.

The chain combines TRBV29-1 with TRBJ1-1; TRBD1 matches at 11 bases. The CDR3 contains 15 residues. In germline, CDR1 is SQVTM, CDR2 ANQGSEA. Trimming took 4 bases from V and 1 from J; bases not matched to a gene: 5. The CDR3 region has the DNA TGCAGCGTTGGAACCGGGACAGGGGGGAACACTGAAGCTTTCTTT. This translates into CSVGTGTGGNTEAFF.

The sample holds a few counts of this clonotype. This rearrangement joins TRBV5-1 to TRBJ2-1; D is possibly TRBD2 (6 bases). V dropped 4 bases and J dropped 5 bases, with 16 bases sitting between them. The germline CDR1 and CDR2 sequences are SGHRS and YFSETQ. This CDR3 spans 15 amino acids. The CDR3, as DNA: TGCGCCAGCAGCCCCAGACTAGGATTCAACAATGAGCAGTTCTTC. Translated: CASSPRLGFNNEQFF.

In its sample, this clonotype was seen a few times. The rearrangement uses TRBV12-5 and TRBJ2-3; TRBD1 matches at 7 bases. CDR1 is LGHNT, CDR2 FRNRAP, per germline. The length of the CDR3 is 15 residues. The V and J ends lost 1 base and 2 bases, in that order; junction bases with no gene match: 3. CDR3 in amino acids: CASGLGTGITDTQYF. The CDR3 region has the DNA TGTGCTAGTGGTTTGGGGACAGGAATCACAGATACGCAGTATTTT.

The CDR3 loop reads CASSWGQGRDEKLFF. The CDR3 DNA reads as TGTGCCAGCAGCTGGGGACAGGGGCGGGATGAAAAACTGTTTTTT. The rearrangement joins TRBV7-9 to TRBJ1-4; 10 nucleotides match TRBD1. This CDR3 has 15 amino acids. The V gene end was trimmed by 4 bases and the J gene end by 6 bases; junction bases not matched to a gene: 5. Per the germline V gene, CDR1 is SEHNR and CDR2 is FQNEAQ (reference sequence).

CDR3 sequence: CSVGNEKLFF. The CDR3 DNA is TGCAGCGTTGGGAATGAAAAACTGTTTTTT. This sequence joins TRBV29-1 and TRBJ1-4; D uncertain. The V end lost 4 bases, the J end lost 5 bases, and 2 bases lay between the germline ends. The CDR3 length is 10 residues. Germline V gene data show CDR1 as SQVTM and CDR2 as ANQGSEA.

This clonotype has just a few counts. The rearrangement links TRBV5-1 to TRBJ2-3; a weak D match, TRBD2 (5 bases). Trimming took off 0 bases at V and 0 bases at J, with 11 bases between the two ends. Germline assignment: CDR1 SGHRS and CDR2 YFSETQ. This CDR3 spans 16 amino acids. CDR3 loop: CASSLGAALSTDTQYF. The CDR3, as DNA: TGCGCCAGCAGCTTGGGAGCGGCCCTTAGCACAGATACGCAGTATTTT.

This clonotype was observed a few times. V is TRBV10-3 and J is TRBJ1-1; D gene uncertain. V was cut by 0 bases and J by 5 bases, with 7 bases left in between. This CDR3 has 13 amino acids. The V gene's germline CDR1 is ENHRY and CDR2 SYGVKD. The CDR3 sequence is CAISESGLTEAFF. In nucleotides, the CDR3 is TGTGCCATCAGTGAGTCTGGGTTGACTGAAGCTTTCTTT.

The CDR3 reads CASNTGLQETQYF. The DNA of the CDR3 is TGCGCCAGCAACACAGGGCTTCAAGAGACCCAGTACTTC. This chain uses TRBV5-1 with TRBJ2-5, with a tentative D call TRBD1 (6 bases). CDR1 SGHRS and CDR2 YFSETQ come from the germline V gene. The germline V and J ends were trimmed by 6 bases and 2 bases, with 11 bases remaining between them. The CDR3 is made up of 13 amino acids.

Turning to this clonotype: The junction differs from germline at one of its ends, possibly a read error. The V call is TRBV7-3, the J call TRBJ2-5; TRBD2 is a possible D gene (7 bases). The CDR3 consists of 13 residues. Germline V lookup: CDR1 SGHTA, CDR2 FQGTGA. CDR3 in DNA: TGTGCCAGCAGCTTAGGGAGGGGGGAGACCCAGCACTTC. Translation: CASSLGRGETQHF. The complete variable domain, with remaining parts taken from reference TRBV7-3 and TRBJ2-5, reads GAGVSQTPSNKVTEKGKYVELRCDPISGHTALYWYRQSLGQGPEFLIYFQGTGAADDSGLPNDRFFAVRPEGSVSTLKIQRTERGDSAVYLCASSLGRGETQHFGPGTRLLVL.

The rearrangement joins TRBV13 to TRBJ1-4; D possibly corresponds to TRBD1 (5 bases). Germline V gene lookup returns CDR1 PRHDT and CDR2 FYEKMQ (reference sequence). V was shortened by 5 bases and J by 8 bases, with 9 bases between the two germline ends. CDR3 length equals 12 residues. This CDR3 is CASSPRDEKLFF. Here the CDR3 DNA reads TGTGCCAGCAGCCCGAGGGACGAAAAACTGTTTTTT.

The chain is built from TRBV6-5 and TRBJ2-7; 10 bases line up with TRBD2. The CDR3 is 16 residues long. Looked up from germline, CDR1 is MNHEY and CDR2 is SVGAGI. The V and J ends lost 2 bases and 3 bases, in that order; junction bases with no gene match: 7. In nucleotides, the CDR3 is TGTGCCAGCAGTTACGTGACTAGCGGGCCTTACTACGAGCAGTACGTC. Protein product: CASSYVTSGPYYEQYV.

Ten or more counts support this clonotype. One junction end disagrees with the germline gene, perhaps due to a read error. The chain employs TRBV5-1 and TRBJ1-6, with D maybe TRBD1 (5 bases). Germline CDR1 SGHRS, CDR2 YFSETQ. This CDR3 is built from 13 residues. CDR3 sequence (DNA): TGTGCCAGCAGCTTAGCGGGGGATTCACCCCTCCACTTT. Its translation: CASSLAGDSPLHF.

The gene calls are TRBV27 and TRBJ1-5; TRBD1 might be the D (5 bases). Germline loops: CDR1 MNHEY, CDR2 SMNVEV (reference sequence). Deletions cut 3 bases from V and 6 bases from J, with 9 bases between. This CDR3 has 13 residues. CDR3 DNA sequence: TGTGCCAGCAGTTTTCGGGGGATTCAGCCCCAGCATTTT. Amino acids: CASSFRGIQPQHF.

This clonotype has a handful of counts. For the CDR3, the DNA is TGTGCCAGCAGTTTCGTCAATGAAGCTTTCTTT. Amino acid sequence: CASSFVNEAFF. The rearrangement links TRBV12-3 or TRBV12-4 to TRBJ1-1; D is unclear. This CDR3 region has 11 residues. V lost 3 bases and J lost 7, with 6 bases in between.

This clonotype was observed a handful of times. The V and J genes are TRBV27 and TRBJ2-5, with 8 nucleotides matching TRBD1. This CDR3 is built from 12 residues. Losses at the gene ends were 8 bases for V and 5 bases for J; bases not matched to a gene: 4. Germline V gives CDR1 MNHEY, CDR2 SMNVEV (reference sequence). This CDR3 reads CASRQGLETQYF. In nucleotides, the CDR3 is TGTGCCAGCCGACAGGGGCTTGAGACCCAGTACTTC.

This clonotype was seen a handful of times. This chain connects TRBV20-1 to TRBJ2-1; the D is unclear. Deletions cut 3 bases from V and 0 bases from J, with 6 bases between. There are 13 residues in the CDR3. Germline V gene sequence: CDR1 DFQATT, CDR2 SNEGSKA (reference sequence). In DNA form, the CDR3 reads TGCAGTGCTAGGGAGAGCTCCTACAATGAGCAGTTCTTC. Translation: CSARESSYNEQFF.

This clonotype was found a few times. The V gene is TRBV12-3 or TRBV12-4, the J gene TRBJ2-5; TRBD1 aligns across 9 bases. V shed 6 bases, J shed 5 bases, and the junction held 13 bases outside the gene matches. There are 16 residues in the CDR3. The CDR3 coding sequence is TGTGCCAGCAGGCCGGTGGACAGGGGAACGAAGGAGACCCAGTACTTC. Translation gives CASRPVDRGTKETQYF.

This clonotype was counted between two and nine times. The chain carries TRBV9 and TRBJ2-3; 9 bases match TRBD2. This CDR3 is 16 amino acids long. CDR1 is SGDLS and CDR2 is YYNGEE in the germline V gene. After removal of 4 bases from V and 0 bases from J, the junction contained 6 bases not matched to a gene. The DNA of the CDR3 is TGTGCCAGCAGCTCCTTAGCGGGAGCTAGCACAGATACGCAGTATTTT. Translating it yields CASSSLAGASTDTQYF.

The sample holds a few counts of this clonotype. The chain joins TRBV28 to TRBJ2-2; D is unclear. CDR1 is MDHEN, CDR2 SYDVKM, per germline. The V and J ends lost 6 bases and 4 bases respectively, with 12 bases between them. This CDR3 is built from 14 residues. The CDR3 loop reads CASRLALGTGELFF. The CDR3 DNA sequence: TGTGCCAGCAGACTCGCTCTCGGCACCGGGGAGCTGTTTTTT. The full variable domain, rest sourced from reference TRBV28 and TRBJ2-2, is DVKVTQSSRYLVKRTGEKVFLECVQDMDHENMFWYRQDPGLGLRLIYFSYDVKMKEKGDIPEGYSVSREKKERFSLILESASTNQTSMYLCASRLALGTGELFFGEGSRLTVL.

The table lists this clonotype with a few counts. The V call is TRBV5-4, the J call TRBJ1-1, with 7 bases matching TRBD1. V lost 3 bases to trimming and J lost 3 bases; unmatched junction nucleotides: 8. The CDR3 runs 15 residues. Germline V CDR1 and CDR2: SGHNT, YYREEE (reference sequence). The CDR3: CASSWGTVRDTEAFF. Written as DNA, the CDR3 is TGTGCCAGCAGCTGGGGGACAGTGAGGGACACTGAAGCTTTCTTT.

The V gene is TRBV10-3, the J gene TRBJ2-3; TRBD2 aligns across 11 bases. CDR3 length: 16 amino acids. V shed 5 bases and J 0 bases; nucleotides not matched to a gene: 4. Looked up from germline, CDR1 is ENHRY and CDR2 is SYGVKD. CDR3 sequence: CAISSLAGGSTDTQYF. The CDR3 DNA is TGTGCCATCAGTTCTCTAGCGGGGGGAAGCACAGATACGCAGTATTTT.

In this sample, this clonotype turned up a few times. The rearrangement uses TRBV10-3 and TRBJ2-2; 10 bases map to TRBD1. The junction had 9 bases not matched to a gene; V was cut back by 7 bases and J by 1 base. CDR1 is ENHRY, CDR2 SYGVKD, per germline. The CDR3 has 17 amino acids. The CDR3 loop reads CAITDRGNPVNTGELFF. The CDR3 nucleotides are TGTGCCATCACGGACAGGGGGAACCCCGTGAACACCGGGGAGCTGTTTTTT.

The chain employs TRBV4-1 and TRBJ2-5; 8 bases align to TRBD1. The V and J ends lost 7 bases and 5 bases, in that order; junction bases with no gene match: 12. The CDR3 length is 15 residues. The V gene's germline CDR1 is MGHRA and CDR2 YSYEKL. CDR3 protein: CASIKQGGNWETQYF. CDR3 DNA sequence: TGCGCCAGCATCAAACAGGGGGGCAATTGGGAGACCCAGTACTTC.

Only a few counts were recorded for this clonotype. This CDR3 reads CSAAQRDRGRNGELFF. CDR3 DNA sequence: TGCAGTGCAGCACAAAGGGACAGGGGGCGAAACGGGGAGCTGTTTTTT. V gene TRBV20-1 combines with J gene TRBJ2-2, with 12 bases matching TRBD1. Trimming cost V 6 bases and J 7 bases; bases outside gene matches: 12. Per the germline V gene, CDR1 is DFQATT and CDR2 is SNEGSKA (reference sequence). The CDR3 totals 16 residues.

This clonotype was found a few times. The genes are TRBV9 and TRBJ2-4; 9 bases map to TRBD2. The ends lost 0 bases at V and 9 bases at J; junction bases unmatched: 16. The V gene's germline CDR1 is SGDLS and CDR2 YYNGEE. This CDR3 region has 18 residues. The CDR3 DNA reads TGTGCCAGCAGCGTAGGTCTCCTGCGGGAGGGCCTGAAGGGCATTCAGTACTTC. Protein: CASSVGLLREGLKGIQYF.

This clonotype was counted a few times. The rearrangement uses TRBV5-1 and TRBJ2-2; 9 positions agree with TRBD1. Germline loops: CDR1 SGHRS, CDR2 YFSETQ. V shed 4 bases and J 4 bases; nucleotides not matched to a gene: 5. The CDR3 sequence is 15 residues long. DNA for the CDR3: TGCGCCAGCAGCGCGGGACAGGGTTTCACCGGGGAGCTGTTTTTT. Protein product: CASSAGQGFTGELFF.

This clonotype has more than one count but fewer than ten. This CDR3 reads CASSPWTGMNTEAFF. The DNA for the CDR3 is TGTGCCAGCAGCCCCTGGACAGGGATGAACACTGAAGCTTTCTTT. The V gene is TRBV3-1, the J gene TRBJ1-1; 8 bases are shared with TRBD1. Germline CDR1 and CDR2: LGHDT and YNNKEL (reference sequence). V gave up 4 bases and J gave up 0 bases; unmatched junction bases: 4. The CDR3 has 15 residues. The full variable domain, its missing parts supplied by reference TRBV3-1 and TRBJ1-1, is DTAVSQTPKYLVTQMGNDKSIKCEQNLGHDTMYWYKQDSKKFLKIMFSYNNKELIINETVPNRFSPKSPDKAHLNLHINSLELGDSAVYFCASSPWTGMNTEAFFGQGTRLTVV.